This paragraph covers one T cell receptor beta chain sequence. The sample comes from a study of blood T cell repertoires in COVID-19. TCRdb's table, derived via immunoSEQ multiplex PCR, lists solely in-frame clones and lacks some. In the table there are approximately 50,000 clones, 90% of which are singletons. The source is a man in his forties with acute or convalescent COVID-19. Sequencing used peripheral blood.

The chain's CDR3 is CASSVDPPGRNNEQFF. The CDR3 nucleotides are TGTGCCAGCAGCGTAGACCCTCCGGGTAGAAACAATGAGCAGTTCTTC. V and J are TRBV9 and TRBJ2-1; D uncertain. Germline V lookup: CDR1 SGDLS, CDR2 YYNGEE. Trimming took 0 bases from V and 5 from J, leaving 15 bases between them. The CDR3 is 16 amino acids.